The 9 T cell receptor beta chains below come from one sample, sequenced in a study of early stage breast cancer tumors. Using immunoSEQ multiplex PCR, the repertoire was profiled, and TCRdb retains in-frame clones only, with some absent. This sample has more than 65,000 clones; around 80% occur once, and the top ten carry roughly 4.7%. The sample was blood. Every receptor here comes from a middle-aged person with breast cancer.

The J gene is TRBJ2-3, the V gene TRBV30; 11 nucleotides agree with TRBD1. V lost 4 bases, J lost 8 bases, and 8 bases stayed unmatched. Germline V gene sequence: CDR1 GTSNPN, CDR2 SVGIG (reference sequence). The CDR3 totals 14 residues. For the CDR3, the DNA is TGTGCCTGGACCCGGGACAGGGGGGTTGGTACGCAGTATTTT. Translation: CAWTRDRGVGTQYF.

This clone appeared a single time. The gene calls are TRBV19 and TRBJ1-5; D is undetermined. This CDR3 is built from 15 residues. CDR1 is LNHDA, CDR2 SQIVND, per germline (reference sequence). V lost 3 bases and J lost 2, with 11 bases in between. CDR3 coding DNA: TGTGCCAGTAGTATTTTTGGGTTTGGCAATCAGCCCCAGCATTTT. Translating it yields CASSIFGFGNQPQHF.

The genes are TRBV10-3 and TRBJ1-2; D is perhaps TRBD1 (5 bases). The CDR3 has 15 amino acids. Germline V gene lookup returns CDR1 ENHRY and CDR2 SYGVKD. V was clipped by 2 bases and J by 4 bases, with 14 bases between them. The CDR3 region has the DNA TGTGCCATCAGTGAGATGGGGGGAGTCGGCTATGGCTACACCTTC. The encoded protein is CAISEMGGVGYGYTF.

The rearrangement uses TRBV6-6 and TRBJ1-2; D is uncertain. Germline-derived CDR1 and CDR2 are MNHNY and SVGAGI (reference sequence). This CDR3 has 14 residues. With 0 bases removed from V and 2 bases from J, the gap between germline ends came to 7 bases. This chain's CDR3 is CASSYSIENYGYTF. The CDR3 DNA is TGTGCCAGCAGTTACTCGATTGAGAACTATGGCTACACCTTC.

Only a few counts were recorded for this clone. The genes are TRBV14 and TRBJ2-4; 7 bases line up with TRBD1. The V segment lost 5 bases and the J segment 13 bases; nucleotides outside the gene matches: 8. The CDR3 sequence is 12 residues long. The germline gives CDR1 SGHDN, CDR2 FVKESK. DNA of the CDR3: TGTGCCAGCAGCAGGGACAGAATTTTCCAGTACTTC. This codes for CASSRDRIFQYF.

The gene calls are TRBV5-1 and TRBJ1-2; 7 bases fit TRBD1. This CDR3 region has 15 residues. CDR1 is SGHRS and CDR2 is YFSETQ in the germline V gene. The V gene end was trimmed by 0 bases and the J gene end by 4 bases; junction bases not matched to a gene: 6. The CDR3 reads CASSLGPAGGYGYTF. CDR3 sequence (DNA): TGCGCCAGCAGCTTGGGTCCGGCAGGGGGCTATGGCTACACCTTC.

The chain joins TRBV2 to TRBJ2-1; 13 bases fit TRBD2. Losses at the gene ends were 5 bases for V and 9 bases for J; bases not matched to a gene: 7. The germline V gene has CDR1 SNHLY and CDR2 FYNNEI. CDR3 length equals 15 residues. The DNA for the CDR3 is TGTGCCAGCAGTACTAGCGGGAGGGCCGGTGTTGAGCAGTTCTTC. It yields the protein CASSTSGRAGVEQFF.

The genes are TRBV7-9 and TRBJ2-1; unclear D gene. Trimming stripped 5 bases from V and 0 bases from J, with 14 bases between. CDR3 length equals 16 residues. Germline V gene data show CDR1 as SEHNR and CDR2 as FQNEAQ (reference sequence). CDR3 residues: CASSPQSLSSYNEQFF. The CDR3 region has the DNA TGTGCCAGCAGCCCCCAAAGCCTTAGCTCCTACAATGAGCAGTTCTTC.

This chain links TRBV30 with TRBJ2-3; 9 nucleotides agree with TRBD2. Germline V gene lookup returns CDR1 GTSNPN and CDR2 SVGIG (reference sequence). There are 14 residues in the CDR3. V was pared by 8 bases and J by 2 bases, with 8 bases of the junction left unmatched. The CDR3 spells CAGDLAGFTDTQYF. In nucleotides, the CDR3 is TGTGCCGGGGATCTAGCGGGGTTCACAGATACGCAGTATTTT.